Here is one T cell receptor beta chain with its context. Study members were between about 18 and 95 years old and lived in some 22 US regions. The sample is drawn from a study of blood T cell repertoires in COVID-19. Across the whole study: The samples span acute and convalescent COVID-19 from the United States, Italy and Spain.

CDR1 is LNHDA, CDR2 SQIVND, per germline (reference sequence). J lost 7 bases, V lost 4 bases, and 13 bases had no gene match. CDR3 size: 17 residues. Assay used: immunoSEQ multiplex PCR; TCRdb lists only in-frame clones, some missing. Seen here are a few hundred thousand clones, approximately 85% observed once, and the top ten hold about 4.3%. The sample taken for sequencing was PBMCs or T cells enriched from blood (not recorded which). The chain couples TRBV19 to TRBJ1-1, with 12 bases that match TRBD1. This TCR was recovered from a woman between 25 and 40 years old who had recovered from COVID-19. Here the CDR3 reads CASSTGDRGLRADEAFF. For the CDR3, the DNA is TGTGCCAGTAGTACCGGGGACAGGGGGCTGAGAGCGGATGAAGCTTTCTTT. The entire variable domain, with the rest obtained from reference TRBV19 and TRBJ1-1, is as follows: DGGITQSPKYLFRKEGQNVTLSCEQNLNHDAMYWYRQDPGQGLRLIYYSQIVNDFQKGDIAEGYSVSREKKESFPLTVTSAQKNPTAFYLCASSTGDRGLRADEAFFGQGTRLTVV.